Detailed here is one TCR beta chain. Its specific antigen is unknown. No base-level quality is on record; no much larger clone is a single base apart. The data derive from a study of human T cells and chemical hapten exposure (dated by TCRdb to the early 2020s). As for the study more broadly: For sensitization, 2% DPC in acetone was applied to a 2 cm by 2 cm area of upper inner arm skin. Patients additionally received weekly therapeutic DPC doses to the scalp throughout the approximately 24-week study period. Patch tests used Finn chambers with 0.01% DPC on the upper back, scored after 6 days by International Contact Dermatitis Research Group standards. The mostly female patient cohort included alopecia areata with under or over 50% scalp involvement, alopecia totalis and alopecia universalis. Libraries were pooled for sequencing, and variation in per-sample TCR yields was attributed mainly to small differences in library volumes within the pool. This study followed changes in the peripheral blood TCR repertoire in vivo during primary and secondary sensitization of alopecia patients to the hapten diphenylcyclopropenone (DPC). Blood samples were taken from patients before sensitization (week 0) and then at 2, 6 and about 24 weeks after DPC sensitization. About 30 alopecia patients provided blood for TCR sequencing at one to four time points (pre-sensitization, 2, 6 and 24 weeks). Paper-wide results and their limitations: Significantly more large CDR3 similarity clusters were formed by expanded TCRs than by pre-sensitization or healthy control sets, consistent with antigen-driven responses. After repeated subsampling, the strength of the expansion versus patch-test correlation and the threshold at which it became significant changed. Patch test score correlated positively with the number of PT1 expanded TCRs, reaching significance at thresholds 8, 16 and 32 but not at 4. Alopecia, a presumed autoimmune disease, was present in all patients, so the immune response of the patients might differ from that of healthy individuals. DPC sensitization did not change how many TCRs were above 1 in 1000 frequency, and no evidence was found of alterations in global repertoire structure.

CDR3 length: 15 amino acids, cysteine to phenylalanine. The sequence is cut down to CDR3 DNA, 45 bases in frame from base 1. In the germline V gene, CDR1 corresponds to SGHAT and CDR2 to FQNNGV. Compared with germline, V lacks 1 base and J lacks 7 bases; bases without a gene match: 7. Reading the label with the study, this specimen's time point is: pre-sensitization, week 0. This specimen's treatment or condition label, interpreted: therapeutic diphenylcyclopropenone sensitization with weekly scalp DPC. Blood at each patch-test visit was drawn before the patch test was applied. Patients were eligible if aged 18 to 70, diagnosed with alopecia and judged suitable for DPC therapy, and pregnant patients were excluded. Total RNA was extracted from unfractionated whole blood that had been collected in Tempus Blood RNA tubes. Libraries were prepared through RACE. For sequencing, a NextSeq 500 was employed. During library preparation, unique molecular identifiers were attached to individual cDNA molecules so that TCRs could be counted in a quantitative, reproducible way. From each blood RNA sample, both TCR alpha and TCR beta chains were sequenced. The source study handled its data this way. A median of approximately 96,000 TCRs per sample was observed, with a range of about 23,224 to 690,600. V, J and CDR3 annotation of the TCR reads was carried out using the Decombinator software suite. To make PS versus PT1 abundance plots, every sample was subsampled to the same number of TCRs (28,000). Expanded TCRs were defined as absent before sensitization and observed at least eight times at the 2-week time point. TCRdb redid the processing of the public reads, applying fastp at Q25 and MiXCR, and retained in-frame beta chains. Rows merge per CDR3 protein into single entries with the most common DNA and genes. For this entry, the V and J calls and clone size follow TCRdb and not the study's own pipeline. The table for this sample lists about 270,000 distinct CDR3 sequences; over 7.5% of them were counted only once. Clones ranked in the top ten supply 0.9% to 1.5% of the sample.

This sequence was found in a man aged 18 to 35 with alopecia areata. Some clones in this sample may be carry-over from other donors' samples. The sequence links TRBV11-2 to TRBJ1-2, with 9 central nucleotides matching TRBD1. This specimen consisted of whole blood, obtained in connection with sensitization to the hapten diphenylcyclopropenone (DPC). The CDR3 is CASSLAPDRGSGYTF. The nucleotides are TGTGCCAGCAGCTTAGCCCCGGACAGGGGCAGTGGCTACACCTTC.